These T cell receptor beta chains were read from a single sample in a study of early T cells in non-severe SARS-CoV-2 infection. MiXCR, applied by TCRdb to the 5' RACE reads, yields one record per CDR3 protein. The sample includes approximately 83,000 distinct CDR3 sequences, 13% to 15% of them seen just once. The material sequenced was whole blood. The source of these receptors is an adult who was a healthcare worker with PCR-confirmed SARS-CoV-2 infection or an uninfected control (not recorded which). The CDR3 runs from the conserved cysteine through the conserved F or W. Fields, in order: CDR3 protein, V gene.

CDR3 protein: CATEPREGTDTQYF; V gene: TRBV7-2
CDR3 protein: CATHPGGAVFYNEQFF; V gene: TRBV7-6
CDR3 protein: CASSPRQGARNEQFF; V gene: TRBV2
CDR3 protein: CASSLVQSSENTIYF; V gene: TRBV7-9
CDR3 protein: CASSPLRDSNQPQHF; V gene: TRBV18
CDR3 protein: CASSPSDGSYEQYF; V gene: TRBV18
CDR3 protein: CSASPAGALLRNEQFF; V gene: TRBV20-1
CDR3 protein: CASSLSRGSNQPQHF; V gene: TRBV18
CDR3 protein: CASSAGTLSYTIYF; V gene: TRBV9
CDR3 protein: CASRREVGEKLFF; V gene: TRBV6-5
CDR3 protein: CASSFAGGAGSEQYF; V gene: TRBV5-6
CDR3 protein: CATSAGPGNIQYF; V gene: TRBV24-1
CDR3 protein: CASSLVGGGTGELFF; V gene: TRBV7-8
CDR3 protein: CSALDITNTGELFF; V gene: TRBV20-1
CDR3 protein: CSVRTGRSTEAFF; V gene: TRBV29-1
CDR3 protein: CASSQDRIVTGELFF; V gene: TRBV4-3
CDR3 protein: CASSQIRIMNTEAFF; V gene: TRBV7-2